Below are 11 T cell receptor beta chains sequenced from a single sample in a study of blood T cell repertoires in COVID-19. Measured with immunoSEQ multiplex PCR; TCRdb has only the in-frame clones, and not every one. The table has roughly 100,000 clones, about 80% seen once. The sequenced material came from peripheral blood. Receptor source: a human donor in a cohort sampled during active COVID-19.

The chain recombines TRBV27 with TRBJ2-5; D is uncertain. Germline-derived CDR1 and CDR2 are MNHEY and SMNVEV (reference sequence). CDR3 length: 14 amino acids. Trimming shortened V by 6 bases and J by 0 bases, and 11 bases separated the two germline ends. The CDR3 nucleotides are TGTGCCAGCAGCCCCGGGTGGAACCAAGAGACCCAGTACTTC. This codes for CASSPGWNQETQYF.

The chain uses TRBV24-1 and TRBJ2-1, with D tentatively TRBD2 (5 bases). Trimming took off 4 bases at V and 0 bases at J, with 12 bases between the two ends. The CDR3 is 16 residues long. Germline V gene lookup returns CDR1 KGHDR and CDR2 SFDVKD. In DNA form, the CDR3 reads TGTGCCACCAGTGACACCTCGGGGAGCTCCTACAATGAGCAGTTCTTC. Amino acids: CATSDTSGSSYNEQFF.

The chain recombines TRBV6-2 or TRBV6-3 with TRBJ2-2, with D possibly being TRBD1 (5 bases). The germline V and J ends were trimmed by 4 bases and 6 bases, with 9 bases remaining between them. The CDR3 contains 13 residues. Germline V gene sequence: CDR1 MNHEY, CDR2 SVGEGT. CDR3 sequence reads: CASSSRVAGELFF. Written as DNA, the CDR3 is TGTGCCAGCAGTTCCAGGGTCGCCGGGGAGCTGTTTTTT.

The CDR3 here is CASSSPPGLAGVRGNEQFF. CDR3 DNA sequence: TGTGCCAGCAGCTCACCTCCGGGACTAGCGGGGGTGCGGGGCAATGAGCAGTTCTTC. The V and J genes are TRBV7-9 and TRBJ2-1; 14 nucleotides agree with TRBD2. V shed 4 bases, J shed 6 bases, and the junction held 14 bases outside the gene matches. The V gene's germline CDR1 is SEHNR and CDR2 FQNEAQ (reference sequence). The CDR3 has 19 amino acids.

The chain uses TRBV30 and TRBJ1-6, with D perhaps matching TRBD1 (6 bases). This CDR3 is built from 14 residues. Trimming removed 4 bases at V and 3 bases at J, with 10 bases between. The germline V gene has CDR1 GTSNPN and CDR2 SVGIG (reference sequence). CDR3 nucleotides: TGTGCCTGGACACAGGGAATCTATAATTCACCCCTCCACTTT. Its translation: CAWTQGIYNSPLHF.

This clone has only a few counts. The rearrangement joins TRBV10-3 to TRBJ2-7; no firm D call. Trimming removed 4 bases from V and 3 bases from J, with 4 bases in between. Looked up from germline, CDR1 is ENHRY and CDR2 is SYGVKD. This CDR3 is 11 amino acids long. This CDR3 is CAISGHYEQYF. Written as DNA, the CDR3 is TGTGCCATCAGTGGACACTACGAGCAGTACTTC.

The DNA of the CDR3 is TGTGCCAGCAGCTTAGGAACAGGGAGAGGTGGCGGGGAGCTGTTTTTT. This gives the protein CASSLGTGRGGGELFF. The rearrangement joins TRBV7-8 to TRBJ2-2; perhaps TRBD1 as D (6 bases). V was pared by 1 base and J by 7 bases, with 16 bases between. The CDR3 is 16 amino acids. The germline V gene has CDR1 SGHVS and CDR2 FQNEAQ.

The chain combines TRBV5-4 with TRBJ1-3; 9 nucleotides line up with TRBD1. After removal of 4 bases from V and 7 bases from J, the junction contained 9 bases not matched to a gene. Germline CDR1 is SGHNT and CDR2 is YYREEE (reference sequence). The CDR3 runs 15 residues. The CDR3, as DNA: TGTGCCAGCAGCATACCCGGGACAGGGCAGAACACCATATATTTT. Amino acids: CASSIPGTGQNTIYF.

The CDR3 coding sequence is TGTGCCAGCAGAATAAACTACGAGCAGTACTTC. The encoded protein is CASRINYEQYF. The V and J genes are TRBV28 and TRBJ2-7; D gene ambiguous. Germline V CDR1 and CDR2: MDHEN, SYDVKM. CDR3 length: 11 amino acids. Between the trimmed V and J ends, which lost 6 bases and 3 bases, there was a span of 6 bases.

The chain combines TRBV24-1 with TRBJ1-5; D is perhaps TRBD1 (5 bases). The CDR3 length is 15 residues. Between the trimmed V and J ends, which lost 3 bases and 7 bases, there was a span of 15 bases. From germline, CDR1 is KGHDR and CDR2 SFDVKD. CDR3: CATSDPRDSGQPQHF. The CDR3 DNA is TGTGCCACCAGTGATCCCCGGGACTCAGGGCAGCCCCAGCATTTT.

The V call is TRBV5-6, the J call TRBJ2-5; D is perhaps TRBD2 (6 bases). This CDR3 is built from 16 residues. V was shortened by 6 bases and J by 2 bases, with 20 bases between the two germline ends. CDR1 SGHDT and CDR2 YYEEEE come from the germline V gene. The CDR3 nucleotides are TGTGCCAGCACCCGACTTGGGGCGGGGAATCAAGAGACCCAGTACTTC. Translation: CASTRLGAGNQETQYF.